Below are 27 T cell receptor beta chains sequenced from a single sample in a study of human T cells and chemical hapten exposure. Each CDR3 protein gets one entry after TCRdb re-called the RACE reads with MiXCR. The top ten clones hold less than 3% of a sample with 100,000 or so distinct CDR3 sequences, under 40% of them seen once. The time point is: patch test 3, about 24 weeks after DPC sensitization. Treatment here: therapeutic diphenylcyclopropenone sensitization with weekly scalp DPC. This specimen was whole blood, taken in connection with sensitization to the hapten diphenylcyclopropenone (DPC). These TCRs come from a man aged 35 to 55 with alopecia areata. Some clones in this sample may be carry-over from other donors' samples.

This clonotype occurred a few times. The V call is TRBV5-6, the J call TRBJ1-2; weak D call: TRBD1 (5 bases). CDR3 length: 16 amino acids. Germline V gives CDR1 SGHDT, CDR2 YYEEEE. Trimming cost V 4 bases and J 6 bases, with 22 bases left between them. This CDR3 reads CASSTMIWLQDHGYTF. The CDR3 DNA reads as TGTGCCAGCAGCACAATGATCTGGTTACAGGATCATGGCTACACCTTC.

This clonotype was picked up a small number of times. V usage is TRBV28 and J usage is TRBJ2-1; unclear D gene. The length of the CDR3 is 15 residues. Germline V gene lookup returns CDR1 MDHEN and CDR2 SYDVKM. Between the trimmed V and J ends, which lost 6 bases and 6 bases, there was a span of 18 bases. CDR3 protein: CASSSPWARRNEQFF. For the CDR3, the DNA is TGTGCCAGCAGCTCCCCATGGGCCCGACGCAATGAGCAGTTCTTC.

The chain recombines TRBV23-1 with TRBJ2-7; weak D call: TRBD1 (6 bases). TRBV23-1 is assigned to the ORF class and has an uncertain function. V was pared by 3 bases and J by 2 bases, with 14 bases between. The CDR3 is 15 residues long. The CDR3 sequence: CASSHRVDRTYEQYV. The DNA of the CDR3 is TGCGCCAGCAGTCACCGCGTTGACAGGACCTACGAGCAGTACGTC.

The chain carries TRBV18 and TRBJ2-1; D perhaps matches TRBD1 (6 bases). The CDR3 spans 13 residues. The germline V gene encodes CDR1 KGHSH and CDR2 LQKENI. Between the trimmed V and J ends, which lost 6 bases and 13 bases, there was a span of 19 bases. In nucleotides, the CDR3 is TGTGCCAGCTCCCCCGAGGGTATGGGGGCTCAGTTCTTC. Protein: CASSPEGMGAQFF.

This chain connects TRBV7-2 to TRBJ1-1; unclear D gene. CDR1 is SGHTA, CDR2 FQGNSA, per germline. The CDR3 length is 14 residues. V lost 2 bases, J lost 5 bases, and 12 bases lay in between. CDR3 bases: TGTGCCAGCAGCTTAAGGTTATTGGGGACTGAAGCTTTCTTT. It is translated as CASSLRLLGTEAFF.

This clonotype was observed a few times. The rearrangement joins TRBV16 to TRBJ2-2; tentatively, D is TRBD1 (6 bases). Germline V gene sequence: CDR1 KGHSY, CDR2 FQNENV. The CDR3 covers 16 residues. V was cut by 4 bases and J by 1 base, with 13 bases left in between. CDR3 nucleotides: TGTGCCAGCAGCCTCACAGGGTTAGTGAACACCGGGGAGCTGTTTTTT. Translation: CASSLTGLVNTGELFF. Based on the CDR3 plus reference TRBV16 and TRBJ2-2, the full variable domain is GEEVAQTPKHLVRGEGQKAKLYCAPIKGHSYVFWYQQVLKNEFKFLISFQNENVFDETGMPKERFSAKCLPNSPCSLEIQATKLEDSAVYFCASSLTGLVNTGELFFGEGSRLTVL.

This clonotype was recorded a few times. The chain employs TRBV7-2 and TRBJ1-4, with D uncertain. V was shortened by 0 bases and J by 2 bases, with 7 bases between the two germline ends. Per germline, CDR1 SGHTA and CDR2 FQGNSA. The CDR3 consists of 15 residues. This CDR3 reads CASSLAFGTNEKLFF. The CDR3 DNA is TGTGCCAGCAGCTTAGCGTTCGGGACTAATGAAAAACTGTTTTTT.

This clonotype was counted between two and nine times. The J gene is TRBJ2-7, the V gene TRBV28, with 7 positions matching TRBD1. After removal of 5 bases from V and 6 bases from J, the junction contained 10 bases not matched to a gene. The CDR3 spans 14 residues. CDR1 is MDHEN, CDR2 SYDVKM, per germline. CDR3 coding DNA: TGTGCCAGCAGTCCACTAACGACAGGGACCGAGCAGTACTTC. It codes for CASSPLTTGTEQYF.

This chain links TRBV6-1 with TRBJ2-3; D gene unclear. The germline gives CDR1 MNHNS, CDR2 SASEGT. V was pared by 5 bases and J by 1 base, with 13 bases between. The CDR3 loop spans 15 amino acids. The CDR3 spells CASSYQVPRTDTQYF. The CDR3 DNA follows: TGTGCCAGCAGTTATCAGGTCCCTCGCACAGATACGCAGTATTTT.

The chain combines TRBV6-6 with TRBJ2-3, with TRBD1 as a possible D gene (6 bases). The germline CDR1 and CDR2 sequences are MNHNY and SVGAGI (reference sequence). This CDR3 spans 15 amino acids. V was trimmed by 6 bases and J by 4 bases, leaving 17 bases between them. CDR3 residues: CASSSTGLSPDTQYF. CDR3 coding DNA: TGTGCCAGCAGCTCCACAGGGTTATCGCCAGATACGCAGTATTTT.

The chain uses TRBV27 and TRBJ2-3, with TRBD2 matching over 9 bases. From germline, CDR1 is MNHEY and CDR2 SMNVEV (reference sequence). V dropped 2 bases and J dropped 4; count of bases not matched to a gene: 4. The CDR3 length is 15 residues. The CDR3 is CASSLLAGLPDTQYF. CDR3 DNA: TGTGCCAGCAGTTTACTAGCGGGGCTGCCAGATACGCAGTATTTT.

The chain joins TRBV29-1 to TRBJ2-2; 11 nucleotides agree with TRBD1. The CDR3 has 14 amino acids. J lost 6 bases, V lost 6 bases, and 6 bases had no gene match. Germline CDR1 is SQVTM and CDR2 is ANQGSEA. The DNA of the CDR3 is TGCAGCGTACCGGGACAGGGGGTTTCCGGGGAGCTGTTTTTT. This gives the protein CSVPGQGVSGELFF.

This clonotype occurred a few times. This chain joins TRBV14 and TRBJ2-5; perhaps TRBD1 as D (6 bases). V was pared by 0 bases and J by 5 bases, with 10 bases between. Per germline, CDR1 SGHDN and CDR2 FVKESK. The CDR3 is 14 residues long. As DNA, the CDR3 is TGTGCCAGCAGCCAAGACCAGGGGAGTGAGACCCAGTACTTC. Residues: CASSQDQGSETQYF.

The chain joins TRBV13 to TRBJ2-4, with TRBD2 matching 12 bases. J lost 0 bases, V lost 2 bases, and 5 bases had no gene match. From germline, CDR1 is PRHDT and CDR2 FYEKMQ (reference sequence). CDR3 size: 18 residues. The CDR3 DNA sequence: TGTGCCAGCAGCTTACTAGCGGGAGGGCCTCGAGCCAAAAACATTCAGTACTTC. Its translation: CASSLLAGGPRAKNIQYF.

This clonotype showed up just a few times. The chain recombines TRBV13 with TRBJ2-1, with D hard to call. V was cut by 5 bases and J by 0 bases, with 11 bases left in between. Germline CDR1 PRHDT, CDR2 FYEKMQ (reference sequence). CDR3 length equals 15 residues. Here the CDR3 reads CASSHPRSSYNEQFF. CDR3 sequence (DNA): TGTGCCAGCAGCCACCCAAGGAGCTCCTACAATGAGCAGTTCTTC.

This clonotype was observed a single time. The V call is TRBV11-3, the J call TRBJ2-5; D uncertain. Trimming cost V 1 base and J 5 bases, with 5 bases left between them. CDR3 length: 12 amino acids. Looked up from germline, CDR1 is SGHNT and CDR2 is YENEEA. CDR3 sequence reads: CASSLAAETQYF. The DNA for the CDR3 is TGTGCCAGCAGCTTAGCTGCGGAGACCCAGTACTTC.

This chain connects TRBV6-2 or TRBV6-3 to TRBJ2-7; D unclear. The V end lost 5 bases, the J end lost 4 bases, and 12 bases lay between the germline ends. The CDR3 length is 13 residues. Germline CDR1 and CDR2: MNHEY and SVGEGT. CDR3 bases: TGTGCCAGCAGTACGCCCAAACTTTACGAGCAGTACGTC. It encodes CASSTPKLYEQYV.

This clonotype has a count of ten or more. This chain links TRBV6-5 with TRBJ1-1; weak D call: TRBD1 (5 bases). The CDR3 spans 11 residues. The ends were cut back, 2 bases at V and 12 bases at J, with 10 bases in the middle. CDR1 and CDR2 from the germline V gene are MNHEY and SVGAGI. As DNA, the CDR3 is TGTGCCAGCAGTTACGGGGCGATATCTTTCTTT. Its translation is CASSYGAISFF.

The V and J genes are TRBV2 and TRBJ2-2, with 14 positions matching TRBD2. Unmatched junction bases numbered 4, after V lost 7 bases and J lost 3 bases. The CDR3 contains 16 residues. The germline V gene encodes CDR1 SNHLY and CDR2 FYNNEI. The CDR3 is CASTPGLAGDTGELFF. In nucleotides, the CDR3 is TGTGCCAGCACCCCGGGACTAGCGGGGGACACCGGGGAGCTGTTTTTT.

This clonotype was recorded a few times. The V gene is TRBV28, the J gene TRBJ2-3; TRBD2 aligns across 8 bases. In germline, CDR1 is MDHEN, CDR2 SYDVKM. The CDR3 covers 15 residues. Trimming took 3 bases from V and 0 from J; bases not matched to a gene: 2. The CDR3 loop is CASSLPSGSTDTQYF. In DNA, the CDR3 is TGTGCCAGCAGTTTGCCTAGCGGGAGCACAGATACGCAGTATTTT.

CDR3 amino acids: CSASPLAKETQYF. The CDR3 region has the DNA TGCAGTGCTAGCCCACTAGCGAAAGAGACCCAGTACTTC. V is TRBV20-1 and J is TRBJ2-5, with 7 nucleotides matching TRBD2. The CDR3 loop spans 13 amino acids. Per the germline V gene, CDR1 is DFQATT and CDR2 is SNEGSKA (reference sequence). The V and J ends lost 3 bases and 3 bases, in that order; junction bases with no gene match: 4.

This rearrangement joins TRBV25-1 to TRBJ1-3; maybe TRBD1 (6 bases). The V gene's germline CDR1 is MGHDK and CDR2 SYGVNS. The V and J ends lost 4 bases and 4 bases respectively, with 8 bases between them. The CDR3 loop spans 13 amino acids. In DNA form, the CDR3 reads TGTGCCAGCAGTGGACAGGTCGGAAACACCATATATTTT. It translates to CASSGQVGNTIYF.

The chain joins TRBV14 to TRBJ2-7; the D is unclear. Trimming shortened V by 4 bases and J by 0 bases, and 10 bases separated the two germline ends. The CDR3 length is 14 residues. CDR1 is SGHDN and CDR2 is FVKESK in the germline V gene. CDR3: CASSPRASSYEQYF. CDR3 DNA: TGTGCCAGCAGCCCCCGGGCCAGCTCCTACGAGCAGTACTTC.

The chain carries TRBV9 and TRBJ2-3, with TRBD1 identical over 10 bases. The germline V gene encodes CDR1 SGDLS and CDR2 YYNGEE. J gave up 6 bases and V 4 bases, and 14 bases lay outside the gene matches. The CDR3 consists of 17 residues. DNA for the CDR3: TGTGCCAGCAGCCCTCAGCCGGGACAGGGGCGGGTCGATACGCAGTATTTT. Protein product: CASSPQPGQGRVDTQYF. Combining the CDR3 with reference TRBV9 and TRBJ2-3 gives the whole variable domain DSGVTQTPKHLITATGQRVTLRCSPRSGDLSVYWYQQSLDQGLQFLIQYYNGEERAKGNILERFSAQQFPDLHSELNLSSLELGDSALYFCASSPQPGQGRVDTQYFGPGTRLTVL.

Only a few counts were recorded for this clonotype. This sequence joins TRBV7-9 and TRBJ1-1; D call uncertain. With 5 bases removed from V and 5 bases from J, the gap between germline ends came to 15 bases. CDR1 and CDR2 from the germline V gene are SEHNR and FQNEAQ (reference sequence). The CDR3 consists of 14 residues. The chain's CDR3 is CASSHPISLTEAFF. The CDR3 nucleotides are TGTGCCAGCAGCCATCCGATCTCCTTAACTGAAGCTTTCTTT.

The chain has TRBV7-8 and TRBJ1-2; the D is unclear. Germline CDR1 is SGHVS and CDR2 is FQNEAQ. Trimming took 4 bases from V and 4 from J, leaving 13 bases between them. The CDR3 sequence is 14 residues long. The CDR3 here is CASSSRLSLYGYTF. DNA for the CDR3: TGTGCCAGCAGCTCTCGACTTAGCCTCTATGGCTACACCTTC. Full variable domain (missing parts from reference TRBV7-8 and TRBJ1-2): GAGVSQSPRYKVAKRGQDVALRCDPISGHVSLFWYQQALGQGPEFLTYFQNEAQLDKSGLPSDRFFAERPEGSVSTLKIQRTQQEDSAVYLCASSSRLSLYGYTFGSGTRLTVV.

This clonotype was seen more than once but under ten times. The chain employs TRBV15 and TRBJ1-3, with D perhaps matching TRBD1 (5 bases). V was pared by 1 base and J by 0 bases, with 16 bases between. CDR1 is LNHNV, CDR2 YYDKDF, per germline (reference sequence). The CDR3 is 18 residues long. CDR3 in amino acids: CATSRGRGTPSSGNTIYF. The CDR3 nucleotides are TGTGCCACCAGCAGAGGAAGGGGCACTCCGAGCTCTGGAAACACCATATATTTT.